Following are 10 T cell receptor beta chains from one sample sequenced in a study of shared clonotypes between healthy human individuals. The table came from immunoSEQ multiplex PCR; TCRdb's copy has only in-frame clones and leaves some out. The sample includes about 650,000 clones, around 95% of them seen just once. CD8 cells regarded as naive lacked CD45RO, were positively chosen for CCR7, and omitted terminally differentiated effector memory CD45RA+ cells. The sequenced material came from naive CD8+ T cells sorted from blood. These TCRs come from a woman aged 25 to 39 in good health.

The chain joins TRBV9 to TRBJ2-6; possible D gene TRBD1, 5 bases. The CDR3 runs to 17 residues. Germline V gene lookup returns CDR1 SGDLS and CDR2 YYNGEE. Trimming shortened V by 3 bases and J by 0 bases, and 13 bases separated the two germline ends. CDR3 region: CASSGEGASSGANVLTF. The CDR3 nucleotides are TGTGCCAGCAGCGGAGAAGGGGCCAGCTCTGGGGCCAACGTCCTGACTTTC.

This chain uses TRBV7-9 with TRBJ2-1; no definite D call. Between the trimmed V and J ends, which lost 1 base and 4 bases, there was a span of 8 bases. CDR3 size: 14 residues. The germline V gene encodes CDR1 SEHNR and CDR2 FQNEAQ (reference sequence). The CDR3 DNA reads TGTGCCAGCAGCTTAGTCACGCGGTACAATGAGCAGTTCTTC. Its translation is CASSLVTRYNEQFF.

The chain is built from TRBV7-6 and TRBJ2-1; D unclear. V was pared by 5 bases and J by 7 bases, with 12 bases between. The CDR3 is 13 amino acids. Germline CDR1 SGHVS, CDR2 FNYEAQ. Here the CDR3 DNA reads TGTGCCAGCAGCCCGAATCCTCTTAATGAGCAGTTCTTC. Protein sequence: CASSPNPLNEQFF.

This chain joins TRBV28 and TRBJ2-6; 8 bases map to TRBD1. CDR3 length: 15 residues. Per germline, CDR1 MDHEN and CDR2 SYDVKM. J lost 4 bases, V lost 5 bases, and 4 bases had no gene match. Here the CDR3 DNA reads TGTGCCAGCAGTCTACAGGGGGACGGGGCCAACGTCCTGACTTTC. Its protein product is CASSLQGDGANVLTF.

The V gene is TRBV27, the J gene TRBJ2-5; tentative D call: TRBD2 (6 bases). Looked up from germline, CDR1 is MNHEY and CDR2 is SMNVEV (reference sequence). There are 16 residues in the CDR3. Trimming took 9 bases from V and 11 from J, leaving 31 bases between them. CDR3 nucleotide sequence: TGTGCCAGTTCATCGCTAGCTTCGGGAGACTTGGGGGAGCAGTACTTC. It specifies CASSSLASGDLGEQYF.

This chain uses TRBV7-9 with TRBJ1-4; D unclear. Trimming stripped 0 bases from V and 5 bases from J, with 10 bases between. CDR1 and CDR2 from the germline V gene are SEHNR and FQNEAQ (reference sequence). The length of the CDR3 is 15 residues. CDR3 sequence (DNA): TGTGCCAGCAGCTTAGCTTCGGACCCCAATGAAAAACTGTTTTTT. Protein: CASSLASDPNEKLFF.

The chain has TRBV29-1 and TRBJ2-1, with 8 bases that match TRBD2. V shed 4 bases, J shed 4 bases, and the junction held 9 bases outside the gene matches. The CDR3 is made up of 15 amino acids. Germline loops: CDR1 SQVTM, CDR2 ANQGSEA. CDR3 sequence (DNA): TGCAGCGTTGGGGGACGCGCTAGCGGGTACAATGAGCAGTTCTTC. Its protein product is CSVGGRASGYNEQFF.

This rearrangement joins TRBV27 to TRBJ2-3; no clear D gene. Looked up from germline, CDR1 is MNHEY and CDR2 is SMNVEV (reference sequence). V was shortened by 5 bases and J by 0 bases, with 12 bases between the two germline ends. The CDR3 extends over 15 amino acids. The CDR3 region is CASSPRVRSTDTQYF. Written as DNA, the CDR3 is TGTGCCAGCAGTCCCCGGGTGCGGAGCACAGATACGCAGTATTTT.

The chain uses TRBV7-7 and TRBJ2-1; 9 positions match TRBD2. CDR3 length: 14 residues. The germline CDR1 and CDR2 sequences are SSHAT and FNYEAQ (reference sequence). V lost 3 bases and J lost 5; bases outside the gene matches: 2. The CDR3 reads CASSFGTSHNEQFF. The DNA of the CDR3 is TGTGCCAGCAGCTTCGGGACTAGCCACAATGAGCAGTTCTTC. The whole variable domain, remainder taken from reference TRBV7-7 and TRBJ2-1, is GAGVSQSPRYKVTKRGQDVTLRCDPISSHATLYWYQQALGQGPEFLTYFNYEAQPDKSGLPSDRFSAERPEGSISTLTIQRTEQRDSAMYRCASSFGTSHNEQFFGPGTRLTVL.

V and J are TRBV7-3 and TRBJ2-3; 12 nucleotides match TRBD2. V lost 5 bases to trimming and J lost 2 bases; unmatched junction nucleotides: 8. The CDR3 has 17 amino acids. CDR1 and CDR2 (germline): SGHTA, FQGTGA. The CDR3 spells CASSPISSGRATDTQYF. The CDR3 nucleotides are TGTGCCAGCAGCCCGATCTCTAGCGGGAGGGCCACAGATACGCAGTATTTT. Full variable domain (missing parts from reference TRBV7-3 and TRBJ2-3): GAGVSQTPSNKVTEKGKYVELRCDPISGHTALYWYRQSLGQGPEFLIYFQGTGAADDSGLPNDRFFAVRPEGSVSTLKIQRTERGDSAVYLCASSPISSGRATDTQYFGPGTRLTVL.